This T cell receptor (beta chain) was sequenced for a study of CD8 T cells in ankylosing spondylitis. Findings and limits, study-wide: Characteristic of ankylosing spondylitis blood, it appeared, was a TCR beta motif comprising roughly 8 highly homologous variants. Reactive arthritis synovial fluid and blood previously showed some of these motif variants. Matched ankylosing spondylitis synovial fluid reportedly showed significant enrichment of disease-linked clones. The disease-linked clones had a CD8+ phenotype and low blood frequencies.

Germline lookup yields CDR1 SGHVS and CDR2 FQNEAQ. The V segment lost 5 bases and the J segment 1 base; nucleotides outside the gene matches: 7. The CDR3 consists of 16 residues. At least ten counts were recorded for this clonotype. Its antigen is currently unknown. The authors made TCR beta libraries by quantitative 5'-RACE with molecular barcodes. TCRdb called the 5' RACE reads again in MiXCR, with one record for every CDR3 protein. Of around 770,000 distinct CDR3 sequences in the sample, about 10% were seen once. This receptor was obtained from a male donor with ankylosing spondylitis. Sequenced input: blood, either unsorted or a sorted T cell fraction (not recorded which). This chain joins TRBV7-8 and TRBJ1-1, with 10 bases fitting TRBD1. The CDR3 DNA is TGTGCCAGCAGCCCGCCGGGACAGGGGAAGAACACTGAAGCTTTCTTT. Translating it yields CASSPPGQGKNTEAFF.